Following are 14 T cell receptor beta chains from one sample sequenced in a study of vaccination and CD4 T cells after COVID-19. For these receptors, no antigen is known. Researchers used the Oncomine TCR Beta short-read assay to sequence DNA from cultured CD4+ T cells. One entry per CDR3 protein, called by TCRdb with MiXCR from the PCR reads. The table includes about 17,000 distinct CDR3 sequences, less than 50% detected once. Treatment denoted: approximately nine-day PBMC culture with coronavirus spike peptide pools or control peptides (ViraFEST assay). The sample consisted of CD4+ T cells from blood, cultured in vitro. All receptors derive from a human donor who had recovered from COVID-19.

The gene calls are TRBV28 and TRBJ2-2; D not certain. V dropped 2 bases and J dropped 13 bases, with 14 bases sitting between them. CDR3 size: 13 residues. Looked up from germline, CDR1 is MDHEN and CDR2 is SYDVKM. Here the CDR3 DNA reads TGTGCCAGCAGTTTACAGACTTTAAGGAGGCTGTTTTTT. It translates to CASSLQTLRRLFF.

This sequence joins TRBV18 and TRBJ2-1, with TRBD2 matching over 12 bases. V shed 1 base and J 9 bases; nucleotides not matched to a gene: 16. Germline CDR1 KGHSH, CDR2 LQKENI. The length of the CDR3 is 19 residues. The CDR3 nucleotides read TGTGCCAGCTCACCACTTCGGCGGGAGCTAGCGGGAGGGCCCCTTGAGCAGTTCTTC. Translation: CASSPLRRELAGGPLEQFF. Full variable domain (rest looked up from reference TRBV18 and TRBJ2-1): NAGVMQNPRHLVRRRGQEARLRCSPMKGHSHVYWYRQLPEEGLKFMVYLQKENIIDESGMPKERFSAEFPKEGPSILRIQQVVRGDSAAYFCASSPLRRELAGGPLEQFFGPGTRLTVL.

This clonotype was seen a few times. The chain uses TRBV20-1 and TRBJ2-2; D may be TRBD1 (6 bases). This CDR3 comprises 14 residues. V was trimmed by 3 bases and J by 3 bases, leaving 11 bases between them. The V gene's germline CDR1 is DFQATT and CDR2 SNEGSKA (reference sequence). CDR3 sequence (DNA): TGCAGTGCTAGTCATGGACAGCACACCGGGGAGCTGTTTTTT. The encoded protein is CSASHGQHTGELFF.

The chain combines TRBV12-5 with TRBJ2-5, with 10 bases that match TRBD2. Germline V gives CDR1 LGHNT, CDR2 FRNRAP. The CDR3 is 17 amino acids. V shed 5 bases and J 2 bases; nucleotides not matched to a gene: 11. The CDR3 coding sequence is TGTGCTAGTGGTAAAATCGAAGGACTAGCGGAACAAGAGACCCAGTACTTC. Its protein is CASGKIEGLAEQETQYF.

This clonotype was seen only a few times. The chain is built from TRBV7-9 and TRBJ1-6; 7 bases are shared with TRBD1. The V gene's germline CDR1 is SEHNR and CDR2 FQNEAQ (reference sequence). Trimming removed 5 bases from V and 6 bases from J; junction bases left unmatched: 7. CDR3 length equals 15 residues. The CDR3 sequence: CASSTVTGANSPLHF. CDR3 nucleotide sequence: TGTGCCAGCAGCACAGTAACAGGGGCTAATTCACCCCTCCACTTT.

This clonotype was counted a few times. The chain couples TRBV7-9 to TRBJ2-3; 10 nucleotides match TRBD1. V lost 1 base and J lost 3; bases outside the gene matches: 4. Germline CDR1 SEHNR, CDR2 FQNEAQ (reference sequence). The CDR3 length is 16 residues. The CDR3 loop is CASSLETGGMTDTQYF. The CDR3 nucleotides read TGTGCCAGCAGCTTAGAGACAGGGGGCATGACAGATACGCAGTATTTT.

The V call is TRBV19, the J call TRBJ2-7; 7 bases line up with TRBD2. After removal of 4 bases from V and 2 bases from J, the junction contained 8 bases not matched to a gene. The germline V gene has CDR1 LNHDA and CDR2 SQIVND (reference sequence). The CDR3 is made up of 15 amino acids. The CDR3 coding sequence is TGTGCCAGTAGTACGGCCCAGCGGGGACCCTACGAGCAGTACTTC. Encoded protein: CASSTAQRGPYEQYF.

This chain joins TRBV7-9 and TRBJ2-1; D may be TRBD1 (6 bases). The CDR3 runs to 14 residues. Trimming left V 1 base short and J 3 bases short, with 7 bases between. Germline lookup yields CDR1 SEHNR and CDR2 FQNEAQ (reference sequence). DNA of the CDR3: TGTGCCAGCAGCTTAGGCAGGGGCTACAATGAGCAGTTCTTC. It encodes CASSLGRGYNEQFF.

This clonotype came up a few times. This chain uses TRBV20-1 with TRBJ2-5; TRBD1 aligns across 7 bases. This CDR3 contains 15 residues. Germline CDR1 and CDR2: DFQATT and SNEGSKA (reference sequence). With 4 bases clipped from V and 4 bases from J, the junction kept 12 bases outside the gene matches. The CDR3 coding sequence is TGCAGTGCTACCCGTACCGGGACAGTCAGAGAGACCCAGTACTTC. Amino acid sequence: CSATRTGTVRETQYF.

In its sample, this clonotype was seen a few times. This sequence joins TRBV6-2 or TRBV6-3 and TRBJ1-1; D is perhaps TRBD1 (5 bases). The CDR3 is 12 residues long. V was cut by 8 bases and J by 4 bases, with 11 bases left in between. In germline, CDR1 is MNHEY, CDR2 SVGEGT. The CDR3 protein is CASGGGATEAFF. The CDR3 region has the DNA TGTGCCAGCGGGGGAGGCGCCACTGAAGCTTTCTTT.

The rearrangement links TRBV5-1 to TRBJ2-3, with 10 bases matching TRBD2. The germline gives CDR1 SGHRS, CDR2 YFSETQ. The CDR3 runs 14 residues. Germline trimming cut 5 bases from V and 8 bases from J; bases unmatched to any gene: 8. This chain's CDR3 is CASRRLAGQSTQYF. CDR3 DNA: TGCGCCAGCAGAAGACTAGCGGGCCAGAGTACGCAGTATTTT. Based on the CDR3 plus reference TRBV5-1 and TRBJ2-3, the full variable domain is KAGVTQTPRYLIKTRGQQVTLSCSPISGHRSVSWYQQTPGQGLQFLFEYFSETQRNKGNFPGRFSGRQFSNSRSEMNVSTLELGDSALYLCASRRLAGQSTQYFGPGTRLTVL.

V is TRBV4-3 and J is TRBJ2-1, with D perhaps matching TRBD2 (5 bases). The CDR3 has 15 amino acids. Trimming pared 0 bases from V and 7 bases from J, leaving 13 bases between. Germline CDR1 reads LGHNA; CDR2 reads YSLEER. CDR3 nucleotides: TGCGCCAGCAGCCAAGATGGCGGGCTGGATAATGAGCAGTTCTTC. It yields the protein CASSQDGGLDNEQFF.

The chain employs TRBV6-1 and TRBJ2-1; 9 bases map to TRBD2. This CDR3 spans 16 amino acids. Germline V gene sequence: CDR1 MNHNS, CDR2 SASEGT. V shed 7 bases, J shed 4 bases, and the junction held 11 bases outside the gene matches. The CDR3 DNA reads TGTGCCAGCAATAGGGGAAGCGGGGGGAATTACAATGAGCAGTTCTTC. Translated: CASNRGSGGNYNEQFF.

As DNA, the CDR3 is TGTGCCAGCAGCCTTATCGGAAACACCGGGGAGCTGTTTTTT. Translation: CASSLIGNTGELFF. This chain joins TRBV14 and TRBJ2-2; the D is unclear. The CDR3 extends over 14 amino acids. Germline CDR1 SGHDN, CDR2 FVKESK. Trimming stripped 4 bases from V and 2 bases from J, with 8 bases between.